The 22 T cell receptor beta chains below were found in one sample sequenced in a study of T cell repertoires in cytomegalovirus infection. TCRdb called the reads again in MiXCR, with one record for every CDR3 protein. Counted here are about 310,000 distinct CDR3 sequences, about a tenth occurring once; the ten biggest clones make up around 2.5%. The specimen was PBMCs. Receptor source: a human donor in good health (CMV status not recorded). Some clones in this sample may be carry-over from other donors' samples.

The chain has TRBV2 and TRBJ2-1; D gene ambiguous. This CDR3 has 11 amino acids. Trimming pared 7 bases from V and 4 bases from J, leaving 5 bases between. Germline CDR1 and CDR2: SNHLY and FYNNEI. The CDR3 is CASTEYNEQFF. The CDR3 bases are TGTGCCAGCACCGAGTACAATGAGCAGTTCTTC. The full variable domain, rest sourced from reference TRBV2 and TRBJ2-1, is EPEVTQTPSHQVTQMGQEVILRCVPISNHLYFYWYRQILGQKVEFLVSFYNNEISEKSEIFDDQFSVERPDGSNFTLKIRSTKLEDSAMYFCASTEYNEQFFGPGTRLTVL.

This clonotype came up many times. The chain combines TRBV5-6 with TRBJ2-1; 10 bases map to TRBD2. The CDR3 loop spans 14 amino acids. Unmatched junction bases numbered 6, after V lost 2 bases and J lost 10 bases. Germline V lookup: CDR1 SGHDT, CDR2 YYEEEE. CDR3 protein: CASSFSGGRREQFF. The CDR3 DNA is TGTGCCAGCAGCTTTAGCGGGGGGCGGAGAGAGCAGTTCTTC.

This clonotype was detected many times. V and J are TRBV7-9 and TRBJ1-2; D gene ambiguous. Germline assignment: CDR1 SEHNR and CDR2 FQNEAQ (reference sequence). V was clipped by 1 base and J by 7 bases, with 4 bases between them. This CDR3 comprises 11 residues. CDR3 DNA: TGTGCCAGCAGCTTAGATCGTGGCTACACCTTC. This sequence encodes CASSLDRGYTF.

Many counts were recorded for this clonotype. In nucleotides, the CDR3 is TGTGCCAGCAGTTACTCGGCAGGGGGCACTGAAGCTTTCTTT. Translating it yields CASSYSAGGTEAFF. This chain links TRBV6-5 with TRBJ1-1; 7 nucleotides agree with TRBD1. Germline loops: CDR1 MNHEY, CDR2 SVGAGI. Trimming removed 0 bases from V and 4 bases from J; junction bases left unmatched: 2. The CDR3 runs 14 residues.

This clonotype was picked up a small number of times. V and J are TRBV4-2 and TRBJ1-4; possible D gene TRBD1, 5 bases. This CDR3 spans 15 amino acids. Germline assignment: CDR1 LGHNA and CDR2 YNFKEQ. V gave up 0 bases and J gave up 7 bases, with 12 bases separating them. The chain's CDR3 is CASSQDPGRGEKLFF. CDR3 coding DNA: TGTGCCAGCAGCCAAGATCCGGGGAGGGGTGAAAAACTGTTTTTT.

The CDR3 DNA follows: TGTGCCAGCAGGACTGACAGGAACAACAATCAGCCCCAGCATTTT. This sequence encodes CASRTDRNNNQPQHF. V and J are TRBV2 and TRBJ1-5, with D perhaps matching TRBD1 (6 bases). Per the germline V gene, CDR1 is SNHLY and CDR2 is FYNNEI. The CDR3 totals 15 residues. Between the trimmed V and J ends, which lost 6 bases and 3 bases, there was a span of 15 bases.

A remark on this clonotype: This may be a read error: a much more frequent sequence differs by one nucleotide. The CDR3 DNA sequence: TGTGCCAGCTCACCGAACACCCCGGGTGGAAACACCATATATTTT. Its translation is CASSPNTPGGNTIYF. The V and J genes are TRBV18 and TRBJ1-3; D remains unclear. V was pared by 3 bases and J by 3 bases, with 12 bases between. Germline V gene sequence: CDR1 KGHSH, CDR2 LQKENI. CDR3 length: 15 residues. Complete variable domain (other parts from reference TRBV18 and TRBJ1-3): NAGVMQNPRHLVRRRGQEARLRCSPMKGHSHVYWYRQLPEEGLKFMVYLQKENIIDESGMPKERFSAEFPKEGPSILRIQQVVRGDSAAYFCASSPNTPGGNTIYFGEGSWLTVV.

The V and J genes are TRBV19 and TRBJ1-1; D ambiguous. V was cut by 1 base and J by 0 bases, with 3 bases left in between. Germline CDR1 and CDR2: LNHDA and SQIVND (reference sequence). The CDR3 runs 13 residues. The CDR3 DNA reads TGTGCCAGTAGTATAGGAATGAACACTGAAGCTTTCTTT. It codes for CASSIGMNTEAFF.

This clonotype was seen repeatedly, ten times or more. The chain has TRBV28 and TRBJ2-5, with TRBD2 matching 11 bases. Germline V gene sequence: CDR1 MDHEN, CDR2 SYDVKM. V trimming: 4 bases; J trimming: 4 bases; junction bases outside the gene matches: 2. The CDR3 covers 14 residues. The CDR3 DNA reads as TGTGCCAGCAGTTCTAGCGGGGGGATAGAGACCCAGTACTTC. The encoded protein is CASSSSGGIETQYF.

In this sample, this clonotype turned up many times. The V call is TRBV7-8, the J call TRBJ2-5; no reliable D call. Germline CDR1 and CDR2: SGHVS and FQNEAQ. The CDR3 has 12 amino acids. The V and J ends lost 1 base and 2 bases respectively, with 2 bases between them. CDR3 region: CASSLGQETQYF. The DNA of the CDR3 is TGTGCCAGCAGCTTAGGGCAAGAGACCCAGTACTTC.

This clonotype was detected a few times. In nucleotides, the CDR3 is TGTGCCAGCCTTCCCGGAGGCTCGTACAATGAGCAGTTCTTC. It yields the protein CASLPGGSYNEQFF. V is TRBV28 and J is TRBJ2-1, with D perhaps matching TRBD2 (5 bases). V was cut by 8 bases and J by 4 bases, with 15 bases left in between. Germline CDR1 is MDHEN and CDR2 is SYDVKM. The CDR3 has 14 residues.

The V and J genes are TRBV20-1 and TRBJ2-3; the D gene is possibly TRBD2 (5 bases). Germline V gene sequence: CDR1 DFQATT, CDR2 SNEGSKA (reference sequence). This CDR3 spans 12 amino acids. V was cut by 0 bases and J by 12 bases, with 13 bases left in between. CDR3 loop: CSARDIERPQYF. The DNA for the CDR3 is TGCAGTGCTAGAGATATCGAGCGGCCTCAGTATTTT.

The V gene is TRBV28, the J gene TRBJ2-2, with D perhaps being TRBD1 or TRBD2 (6 bases each). Trimming took 11 bases from V and 0 from J, leaving 13 bases between them. The CDR3 loop spans 14 amino acids. CDR1 is MDHEN and CDR2 is SYDVKM in the germline V gene. The CDR3 DNA follows: TGTGCCGGGGGGACAACGACGAACACCGGGGAGCTGTTTTTT. Translated, it gives CAGGTTTNTGELFF.

This clonotype was observed at least ten times. The chain links TRBV7-2 to TRBJ2-1; D uncertain. Germline V gene lookup returns CDR1 SGHTA and CDR2 FQGNSA. The CDR3 sequence is 14 residues long. With 5 bases removed from V and 10 bases from J, the gap between germline ends came to 18 bases. CDR3 amino acids: CASSQRWGQLEQFF. The CDR3 nucleotides read TGTGCCAGCAGCCAGCGTTGGGGTCAGTTGGAGCAGTTCTTC.

There are a few counts of this clonotype. The chain links TRBV6-2 or TRBV6-3 to TRBJ2-7; D possibly uses TRBD1 or TRBD2 (5 bases each). This CDR3 spans 19 amino acids. V dropped 0 bases and J dropped 2 bases, with 23 bases sitting between them. The germline CDR1 and CDR2 sequences are MNHEY and SVGEGT. The CDR3 spells CASSYSTPLPGPPTYEQYV. CDR3 bases: TGTGCCAGCAGTTACTCGACCCCCTTGCCGGGACCCCCTACCTACGAGCAGTACGTC.

There are a few counts of this clonotype. The chain uses TRBV12-3 or TRBV12-4 and TRBJ1-2, with 10 bases lining up with TRBD1. Trimming cost V 5 bases and J 4 bases; bases outside gene matches: 10. CDR3 length: 16 residues. As DNA, the CDR3 is TGTGCCAGCAGTGCCCGGACAGGGGGAGTCGGCTATGGCTACACCTTC. Protein sequence: CASSARTGGVGYGYTF.

This clonotype was recorded many times. V and J are TRBV6-2 or TRBV6-3 and TRBJ2-3, with D possibly TRBD2 on 6 matching bases. V dropped 2 bases and J dropped 1 base, with 13 bases sitting between them. The CDR3 runs to 16 residues. CDR1 MNHEY and CDR2 SVGEGT come from the germline V gene. CDR3 amino acids: CASSYGGLTGTDTQYF. In nucleotides, the CDR3 is TGTGCCAGCAGTTACGGAGGGCTGACCGGCACAGATACGCAGTATTTT.

The chain uses TRBV5-5 and TRBJ2-7, with TRBD2 matching 12 bases. CDR1 and CDR2 (germline): SGHKS, YYEKEE (reference sequence). The CDR3 covers 14 residues. V was clipped by 6 bases and J by 3 bases; unmatched bases: 4. CDR3 DNA: TGTGCCAGCACGCGACTAGCGGGGGACTACGAGCAGTACGTC. Translation: CASTRLAGDYEQYV.

The sample holds many counts of this clonotype. V is TRBV3-1 and J is TRBJ2-2; TRBD2 is a possible D gene (7 bases). The germline V and J ends were trimmed by 7 bases and 1 base, with 16 bases remaining between them. The CDR3 spans 16 residues. Germline CDR1 and CDR2: LGHDT and YNNKEL (reference sequence). The DNA for the CDR3 is TGTGCCAGCACCCCCCCGGGGGGCTTGAACACCGGGGAGCTGTTTTTT. Protein: CASTPPGGLNTGELFF. Based on the CDR3 plus reference TRBV3-1 and TRBJ2-2, the full variable domain is DTAVSQTPKYLVTQMGNDKSIKCEQNLGHDTMYWYKQDSKKFLKIMFSYNNKELIINETVPNRFSPKSPDKAHLNLHINSLELGDSAVYFCASTPPGGLNTGELFFGEGSRLTVL.

This chain joins TRBV20-1 and TRBJ1-1; D unclear. The ends were cut back, 0 bases at V and 1 base at J, with 12 bases in the middle. Germline V lookup: CDR1 DFQATT, CDR2 SNEGSKA (reference sequence). CDR3 size: 15 residues. The CDR3 sequence is CSARDPAGSNTEAFF. Here the CDR3 DNA reads TGCAGTGCTAGAGATCCCGCAGGTTCGAACACTGAAGCTTTCTTT.

This clonotype was seen more than once but under ten times. The chain is built from TRBV11-3 and TRBJ1-1; tentatively, D is TRBD1 (5 bases). Germline CDR1 SGHNT, CDR2 YENEEA. Trimming cost V 5 bases and J 4 bases, with 11 bases left between them. The CDR3 length is 13 residues. CDR3 sequence: CASSRQGSTEAFF. In DNA form, the CDR3 reads TGTGCCAGCAGCCGCCAGGGATCCACTGAAGCTTTCTTT.

This clonotype was found many times. The chain couples TRBV7-2 to TRBJ2-3; no clear D. The CDR3 extends over 14 amino acids. Germline V lookup: CDR1 SGHTA, CDR2 FQGNSA. V lost 3 bases, J lost 6 bases, and 13 bases lay in between. The CDR3: CASSFSVGADTQYF. CDR3 nucleotides: TGTGCCAGCAGCTTCTCCGTCGGCGCGGATACGCAGTATTTT.